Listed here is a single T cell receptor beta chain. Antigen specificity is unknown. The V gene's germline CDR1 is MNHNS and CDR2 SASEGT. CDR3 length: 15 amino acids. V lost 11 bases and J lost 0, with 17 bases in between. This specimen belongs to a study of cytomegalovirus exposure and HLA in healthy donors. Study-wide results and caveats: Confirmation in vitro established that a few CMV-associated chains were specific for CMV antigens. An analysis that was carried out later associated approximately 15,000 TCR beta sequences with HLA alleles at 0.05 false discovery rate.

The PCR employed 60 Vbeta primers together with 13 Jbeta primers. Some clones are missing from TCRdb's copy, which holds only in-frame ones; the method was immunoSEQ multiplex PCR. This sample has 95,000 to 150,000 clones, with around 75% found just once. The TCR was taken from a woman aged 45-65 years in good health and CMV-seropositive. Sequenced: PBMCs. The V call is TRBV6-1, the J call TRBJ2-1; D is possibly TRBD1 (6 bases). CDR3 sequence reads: CAGNRDIFSYNEQFF. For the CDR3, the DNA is TGTGCCGGGAACCGGGACATCTTCTCCTACAATGAGCAGTTCTTC.